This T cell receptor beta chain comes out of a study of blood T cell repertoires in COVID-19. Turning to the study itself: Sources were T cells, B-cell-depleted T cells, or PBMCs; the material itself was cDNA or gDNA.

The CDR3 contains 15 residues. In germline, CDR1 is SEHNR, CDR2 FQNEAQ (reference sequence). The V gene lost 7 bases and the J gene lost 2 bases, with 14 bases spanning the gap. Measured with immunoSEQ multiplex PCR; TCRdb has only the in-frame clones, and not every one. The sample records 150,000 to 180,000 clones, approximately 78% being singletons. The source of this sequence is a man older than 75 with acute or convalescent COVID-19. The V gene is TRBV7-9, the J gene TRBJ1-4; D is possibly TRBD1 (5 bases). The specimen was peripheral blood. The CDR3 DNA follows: TGTGCCAGCAACCAGATTGGGGGGACTAATGAAAAACTGTTTTTT. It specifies CASNQIGGTNEKLFF.